The clone carrying this T cell receptor (beta chain) was recorded once. Trimming stripped 4 bases from V and 9 bases from J, with 13 bases between. The CDR3 length is 13 residues. Germline V gene lookup returns CDR1 MNHEY and CDR2 SMNVEV (reference sequence). TCRdb keeps only in-frame clones here, not all; method: immunoSEQ multiplex PCR. The sample has fewer than 400,000 clones, approximately 79% seen once. These data originate in a study of shared clonotypes between healthy human individuals. The genes are TRBV27 and TRBJ2-1; D possibly corresponds to TRBD1 (6 bases). The specimen sequenced was memory CD4+ T cells sorted from blood. Stated subset: CD45RA-negative fraction. The TCR comes from a man aged 25 to 40 in good health. The CDR3 bases are TGTGCCAGCAGTTCCAGGGGATTTGGTGAGCAGTTCTTC. It translates to CASSSRGFGEQFF.